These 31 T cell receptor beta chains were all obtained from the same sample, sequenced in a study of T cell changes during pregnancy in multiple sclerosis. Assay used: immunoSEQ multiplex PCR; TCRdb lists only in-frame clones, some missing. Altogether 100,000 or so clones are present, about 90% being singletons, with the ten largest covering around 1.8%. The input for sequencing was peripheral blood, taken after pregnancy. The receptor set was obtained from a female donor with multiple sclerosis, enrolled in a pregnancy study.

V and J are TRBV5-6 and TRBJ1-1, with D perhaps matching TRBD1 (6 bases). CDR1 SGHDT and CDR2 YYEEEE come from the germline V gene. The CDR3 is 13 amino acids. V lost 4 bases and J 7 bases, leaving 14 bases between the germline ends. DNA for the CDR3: TGTGCCAGCAGCCCAGCAGGGGTGAGTGAAGCTTTCTTT. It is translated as CASSPAGVSEAFF.

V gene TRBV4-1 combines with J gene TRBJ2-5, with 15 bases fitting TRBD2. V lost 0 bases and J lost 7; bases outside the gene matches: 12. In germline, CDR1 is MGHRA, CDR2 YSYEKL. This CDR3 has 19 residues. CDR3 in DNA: TGCGCCAGCAGCCAAGAAGATGGACTAGCGGGGGGGGCGGTGGGGACCCAGTACTTC. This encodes CASSQEDGLAGGAVGTQYF.

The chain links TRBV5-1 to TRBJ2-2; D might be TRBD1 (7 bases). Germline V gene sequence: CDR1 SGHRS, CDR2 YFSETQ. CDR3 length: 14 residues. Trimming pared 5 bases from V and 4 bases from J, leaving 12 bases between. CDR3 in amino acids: CASRLQGGTGELFF. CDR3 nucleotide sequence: TGCGCCAGCAGACTGCAGGGGGGCACCGGGGAGCTGTTTTTT.

The CDR3 spells CASSNQRGSGSSYEQYF. Here the CDR3 DNA reads TGTGCCAGTAGTAATCAAAGGGGGAGCGGGAGTTCCTACGAGCAGTACTTC. The rearrangement joins TRBV19 to TRBJ2-7, with TRBD2 matching over 8 bases. Germline-derived CDR1 and CDR2 are LNHDA and SQIVND (reference sequence). J lost 1 base, V lost 4 bases, and 12 bases had no gene match. The CDR3 is 17 amino acids.

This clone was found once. The CDR3 here is CASSRLAGGETQYF. CDR3 DNA: TGTGCCAGCAGTCGACTAGCGGGAGGGGAGACCCAGTACTTC. The V gene is TRBV27, the J gene TRBJ2-5, with 14 positions matching TRBD2. Germline values: CDR1 MNHEY, CDR2 SMNVEV (reference sequence). V gave up 5 bases and J gave up 5 bases; unmatched junction bases: 1. The CDR3 runs to 14 residues.

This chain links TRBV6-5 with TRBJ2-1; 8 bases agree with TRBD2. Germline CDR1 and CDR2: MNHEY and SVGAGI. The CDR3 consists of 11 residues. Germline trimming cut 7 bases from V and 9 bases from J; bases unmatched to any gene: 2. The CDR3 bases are TGTGCCAGCACCCGGGGGGGTGAGCAGTTCTTC. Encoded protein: CASTRGGEQFF.

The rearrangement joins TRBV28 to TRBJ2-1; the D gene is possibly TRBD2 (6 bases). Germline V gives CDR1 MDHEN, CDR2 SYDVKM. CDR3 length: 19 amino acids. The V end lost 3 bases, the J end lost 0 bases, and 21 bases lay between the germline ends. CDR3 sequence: CASSFLVPPGLSSYNEQFF. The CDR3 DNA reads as TGTGCCAGCAGTTTTTTGGTTCCCCCGGGACTTAGCTCCTACAATGAGCAGTTCTTC. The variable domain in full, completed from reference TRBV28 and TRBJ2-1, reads DVKVTQSSRYLVKRTGEKVFLECVQDMDHENMFWYRQDPGLGLRLIYFSYDVKMKEKGDIPEGYSVSREKKERFSLILESASTNQTSMYLCASSFLVPPGLSSYNEQFFGPGTRLTVL.

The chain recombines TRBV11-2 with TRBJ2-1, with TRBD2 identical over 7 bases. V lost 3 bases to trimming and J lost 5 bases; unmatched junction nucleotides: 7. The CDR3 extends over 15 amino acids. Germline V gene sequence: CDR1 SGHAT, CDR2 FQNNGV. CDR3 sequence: CASSLGAGVNNEQFF. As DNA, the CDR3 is TGTGCCAGCAGCTTGGGTGCGGGGGTCAACAATGAGCAGTTCTTC.

The CDR3 sequence: CASSDSYSRRNTEAFF. In nucleotides, the CDR3 is TGTGCCAGCAGTGACAGTTATTCTCGGAGAAACACTGAAGCTTTCTTT. The chain recombines TRBV25-1 with TRBJ1-1; D uncertain. V was clipped by 3 bases and J by 2 bases, with 16 bases between them. The germline gives CDR1 MGHDK, CDR2 SYGVNS. This CDR3 has 16 amino acids.

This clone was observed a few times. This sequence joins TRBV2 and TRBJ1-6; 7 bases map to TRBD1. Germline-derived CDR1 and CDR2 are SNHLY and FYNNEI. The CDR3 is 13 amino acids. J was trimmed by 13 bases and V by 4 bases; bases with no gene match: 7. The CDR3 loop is CASSGDSSTPLHF. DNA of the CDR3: TGTGCCAGCAGTGGGGACAGCTCAACTCCCCTCCACTTT.

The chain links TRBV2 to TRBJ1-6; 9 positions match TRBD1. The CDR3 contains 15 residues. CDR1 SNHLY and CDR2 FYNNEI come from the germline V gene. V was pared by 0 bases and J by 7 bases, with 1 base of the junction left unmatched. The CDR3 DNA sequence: TGTGCCAGCAGTGAAGCCGGGACAGGGAATTCACCCCTCCACTTT. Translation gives CASSEAGTGNSPLHF.

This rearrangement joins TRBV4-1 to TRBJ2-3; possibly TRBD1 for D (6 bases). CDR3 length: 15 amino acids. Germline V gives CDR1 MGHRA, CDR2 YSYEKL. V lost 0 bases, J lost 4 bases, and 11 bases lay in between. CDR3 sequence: CASSQETGMSDTQYF. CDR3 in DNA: TGCGCCAGCAGCCAAGAAACAGGGATGTCAGATACGCAGTATTTT.

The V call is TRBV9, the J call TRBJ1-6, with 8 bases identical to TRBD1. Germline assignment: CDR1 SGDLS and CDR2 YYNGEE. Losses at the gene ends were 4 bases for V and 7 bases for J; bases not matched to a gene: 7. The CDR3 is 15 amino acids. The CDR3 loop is CASSSLDRDNSPLHF. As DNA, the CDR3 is TGTGCCAGCAGCTCCCTGGACAGGGACAATTCACCCCTCCACTTT. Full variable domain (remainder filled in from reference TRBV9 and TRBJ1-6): DSGVTQTPKHLITATGQRVTLRCSPRSGDLSVYWYQQSLDQGLQFLIQYYNGEERAKGNILERFSAQQFPDLHSELNLSSLELGDSALYFCASSSLDRDNSPLHFGNGTRLTVT.

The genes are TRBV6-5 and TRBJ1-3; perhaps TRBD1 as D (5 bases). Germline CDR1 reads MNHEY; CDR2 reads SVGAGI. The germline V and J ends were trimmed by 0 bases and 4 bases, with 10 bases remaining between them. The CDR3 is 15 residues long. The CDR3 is CASSYSAGSGNTIYF. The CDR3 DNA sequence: TGTGCCAGCAGTTACTCAGCAGGGTCCGGAAACACCATATATTTT.

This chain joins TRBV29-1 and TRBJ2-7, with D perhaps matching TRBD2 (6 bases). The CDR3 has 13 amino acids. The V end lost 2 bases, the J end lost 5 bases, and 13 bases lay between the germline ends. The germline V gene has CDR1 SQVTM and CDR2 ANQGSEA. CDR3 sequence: CSVESPGRNEQYF. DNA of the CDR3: TGCAGCGTTGAAAGTCCGGGGAGGAACGAGCAGTACTTC.

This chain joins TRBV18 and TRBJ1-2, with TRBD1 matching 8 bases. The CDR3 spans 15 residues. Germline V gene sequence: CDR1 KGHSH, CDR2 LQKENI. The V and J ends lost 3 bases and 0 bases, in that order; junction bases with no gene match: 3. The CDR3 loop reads CASSPDRGTNYGYTF. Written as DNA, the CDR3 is TGTGCCAGCTCACCCGACAGGGGAACTAACTATGGCTACACCTTC. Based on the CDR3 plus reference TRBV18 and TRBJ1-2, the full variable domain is NAGVMQNPRHLVRRRGQEARLRCSPMKGHSHVYWYRQLPEEGLKFMVYLQKENIIDESGMPKERFSAEFPKEGPSILRIQQVVRGDSAAYFCASSPDRGTNYGYTFGSGTRLTVV.

The CDR3 nucleotides read TGCGCCAGCAGCTCGTCCGGGACAGGGTCCTATGGCTACACCTTC. It specifies CASSSSGTGSYGYTF. The chain couples TRBV5-1 to TRBJ1-2; TRBD1 aligns across 9 bases. Germline trimming cut 3 bases from V and 4 bases from J; bases unmatched to any gene: 7. The CDR3 has 15 amino acids. Germline CDR1 reads SGHRS; CDR2 reads YFSETQ.

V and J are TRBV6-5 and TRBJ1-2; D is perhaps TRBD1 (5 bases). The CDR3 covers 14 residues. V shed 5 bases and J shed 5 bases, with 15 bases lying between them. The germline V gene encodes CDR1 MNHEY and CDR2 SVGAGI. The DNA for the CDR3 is TGTGCCAGCAGTCCCGGGAGGGGAGGGTATGGCTACACCTTC. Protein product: CASSPGRGGYGYTF.

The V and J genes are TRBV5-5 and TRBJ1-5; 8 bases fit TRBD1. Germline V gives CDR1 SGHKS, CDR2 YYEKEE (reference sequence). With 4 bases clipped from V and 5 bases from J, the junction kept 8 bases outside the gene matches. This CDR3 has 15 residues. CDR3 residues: CASSRIQGADQPQHF. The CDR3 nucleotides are TGTGCCAGCAGCCGAATCCAGGGGGCAGATCAGCCCCAGCATTTT.

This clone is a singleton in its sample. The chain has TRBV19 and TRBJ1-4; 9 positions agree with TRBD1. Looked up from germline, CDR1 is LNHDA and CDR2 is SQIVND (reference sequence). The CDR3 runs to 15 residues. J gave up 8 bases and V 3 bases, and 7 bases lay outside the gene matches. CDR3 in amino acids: CASSIGGTGSEKLFF. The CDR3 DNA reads TGTGCCAGTAGTATCGGGGGGACAGGGAGCGAAAAACTGTTTTTT.

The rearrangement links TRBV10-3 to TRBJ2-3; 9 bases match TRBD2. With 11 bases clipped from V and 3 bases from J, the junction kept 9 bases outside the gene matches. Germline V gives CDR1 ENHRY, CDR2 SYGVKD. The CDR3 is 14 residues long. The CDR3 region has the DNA TGTGCCGTAAGTAGCGGGGGTTTGACAGATACGCAGTATTTT. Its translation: CAVSSGGLTDTQYF.

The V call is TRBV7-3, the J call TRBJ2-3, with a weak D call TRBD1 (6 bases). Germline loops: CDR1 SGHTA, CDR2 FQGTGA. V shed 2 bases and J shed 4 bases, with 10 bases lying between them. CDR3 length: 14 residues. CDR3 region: CASSLSQGPDTQYF. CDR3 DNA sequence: TGTGCCAGCAGCTTATCCCAGGGGCCAGATACGCAGTATTTT.

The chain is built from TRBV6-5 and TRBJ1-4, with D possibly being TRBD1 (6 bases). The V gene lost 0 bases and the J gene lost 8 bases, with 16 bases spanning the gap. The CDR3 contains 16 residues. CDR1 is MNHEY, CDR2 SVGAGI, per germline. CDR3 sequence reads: CASSYSYRVKYEKLFF. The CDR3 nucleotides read TGTGCCAGCAGTTACTCCTACAGGGTCAAGTACGAAAAACTGTTTTTT.

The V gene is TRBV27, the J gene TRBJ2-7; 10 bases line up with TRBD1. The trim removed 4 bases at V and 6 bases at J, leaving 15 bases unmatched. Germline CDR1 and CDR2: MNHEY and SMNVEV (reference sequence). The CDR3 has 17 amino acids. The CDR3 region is CASSWVPEGQGFSEQYF. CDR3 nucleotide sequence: TGTGCCAGCAGTTGGGTTCCCGAGGGACAGGGGTTCTCCGAGCAGTACTTC.

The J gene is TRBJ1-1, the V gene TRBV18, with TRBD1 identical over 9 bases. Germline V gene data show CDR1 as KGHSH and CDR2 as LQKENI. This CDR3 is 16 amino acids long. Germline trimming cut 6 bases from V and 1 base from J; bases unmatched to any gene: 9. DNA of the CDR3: TGTGCCAGCTCCCTCGGGACAGGGCGGCGGAACACTGAAGCTTTCTTT. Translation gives CASSLGTGRRNTEAFF. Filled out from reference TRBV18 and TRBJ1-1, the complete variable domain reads NAGVMQNPRHLVRRRGQEARLRCSPMKGHSHVYWYRQLPEEGLKFMVYLQKENIIDESGMPKERFSAEFPKEGPSILRIQQVVRGDSAAYFCASSLGTGRRNTEAFFGQGTRLTVV.

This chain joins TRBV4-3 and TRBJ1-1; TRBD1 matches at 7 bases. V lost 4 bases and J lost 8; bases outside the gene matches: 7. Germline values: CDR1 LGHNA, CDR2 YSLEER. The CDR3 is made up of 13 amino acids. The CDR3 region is CASSPNRQGEAFF. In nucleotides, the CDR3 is TGCGCCAGCAGCCCTAATCGACAGGGAGAAGCTTTCTTT.

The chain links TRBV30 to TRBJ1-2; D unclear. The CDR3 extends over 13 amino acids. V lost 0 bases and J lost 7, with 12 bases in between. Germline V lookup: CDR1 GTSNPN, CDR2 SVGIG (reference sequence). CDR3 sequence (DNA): TGTGCCTGGAGTGTACGAGGGAACCGTGGCTACACCTTC. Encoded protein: CAWSVRGNRGYTF.

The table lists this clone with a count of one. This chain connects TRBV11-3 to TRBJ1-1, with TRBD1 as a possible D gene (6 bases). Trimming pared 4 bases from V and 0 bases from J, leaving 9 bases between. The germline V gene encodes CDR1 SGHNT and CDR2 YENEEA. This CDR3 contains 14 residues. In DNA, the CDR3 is TGTGCCAGCAGCTCACAGGGTATGAACACTGAAGCTTTCTTT. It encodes CASSSQGMNTEAFF.

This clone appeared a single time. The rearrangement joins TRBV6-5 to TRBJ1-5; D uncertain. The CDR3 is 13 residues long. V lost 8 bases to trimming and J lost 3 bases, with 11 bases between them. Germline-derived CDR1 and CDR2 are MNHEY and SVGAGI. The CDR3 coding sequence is TGTGCCAGCGGGTGGGAGTTCAATCAGCCCCAGCATTTT. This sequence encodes CASGWEFNQPQHF.

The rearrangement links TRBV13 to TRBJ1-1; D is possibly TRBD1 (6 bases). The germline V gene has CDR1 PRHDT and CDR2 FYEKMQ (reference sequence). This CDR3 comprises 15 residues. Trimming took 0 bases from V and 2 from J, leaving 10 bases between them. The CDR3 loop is CASSLGQGSNTEAFF. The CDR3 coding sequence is TGTGCCAGCAGCTTAGGACAGGGTTCAAACACTGAAGCTTTCTTT.

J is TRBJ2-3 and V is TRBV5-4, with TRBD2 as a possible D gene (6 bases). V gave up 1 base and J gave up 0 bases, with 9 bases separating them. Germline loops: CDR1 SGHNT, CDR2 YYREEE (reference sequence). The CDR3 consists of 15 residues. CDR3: CASSLTGASTDTQYF. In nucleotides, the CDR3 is TGTGCCAGCAGCTTGACGGGAGCTAGCACAGATACGCAGTATTTT.